The source of this T cell receptor beta chain is a study of blood T cell repertoires in COVID-19. Methods used by the authors: Reference gene primer amplification in the assay estimated nucleated cell counts. Generated by immunoSEQ multiplex PCR, the TCRdb table keeps only in-frame clones and is missing some. Clonal size and the V and J genes are those of that table, whereas D and trimming came from the DNA. The data hold about 480,000 clones, with approximately 87% observed a single time. Donors were grouped by their self-reported clinical history. This receptor was taken from a middle-aged woman who had recovered from COVID-19. Sequenced material: PBMCs or T cells enriched from blood (not recorded which).

CDR3 loop: CASSLVAGGPNEQYF. DNA for the CDR3: TGTGCCAGCAGCTTGGTTGCGGGAGGGCCAAACGAGCAGTACTTC. The V and J genes are TRBV5-4 and TRBJ2-7, with 9 bases that match TRBD2. V dropped 0 bases and J dropped 5; count of bases not matched to a gene: 6. Germline V CDR1 and CDR2: SGHNT, YYREEE (reference sequence). The CDR3 has 15 residues.